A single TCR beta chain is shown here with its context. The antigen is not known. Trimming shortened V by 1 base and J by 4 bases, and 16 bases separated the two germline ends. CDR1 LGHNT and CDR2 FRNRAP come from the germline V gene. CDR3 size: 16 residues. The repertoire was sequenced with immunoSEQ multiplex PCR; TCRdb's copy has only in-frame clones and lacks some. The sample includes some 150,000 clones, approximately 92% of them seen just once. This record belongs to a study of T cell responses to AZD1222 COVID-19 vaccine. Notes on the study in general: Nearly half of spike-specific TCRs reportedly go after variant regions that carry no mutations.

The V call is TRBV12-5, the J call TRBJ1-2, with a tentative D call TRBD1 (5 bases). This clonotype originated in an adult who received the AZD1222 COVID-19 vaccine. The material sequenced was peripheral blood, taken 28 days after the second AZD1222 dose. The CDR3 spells CASGLEPGGDSYGYTF. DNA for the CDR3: TGTGCTAGTGGTTTGGAGCCCGGAGGGGACTCCTATGGCTACACCTTC.